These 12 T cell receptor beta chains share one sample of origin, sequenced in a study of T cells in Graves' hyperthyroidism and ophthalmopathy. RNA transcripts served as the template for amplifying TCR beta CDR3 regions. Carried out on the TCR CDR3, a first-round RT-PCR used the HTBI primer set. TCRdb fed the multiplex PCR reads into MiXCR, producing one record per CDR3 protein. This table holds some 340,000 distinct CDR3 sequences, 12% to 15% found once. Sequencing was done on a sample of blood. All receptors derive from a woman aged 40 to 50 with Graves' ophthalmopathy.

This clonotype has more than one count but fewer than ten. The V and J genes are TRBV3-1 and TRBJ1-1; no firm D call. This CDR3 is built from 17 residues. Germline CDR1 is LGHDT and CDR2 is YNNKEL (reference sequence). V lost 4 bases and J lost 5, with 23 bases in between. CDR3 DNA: TGTGCCAGCAGCCCGGCCCGATTGGTACAGCGAAGAACTGAAGCTTTCTTT. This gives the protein CASSPARLVQRRTEAFF.

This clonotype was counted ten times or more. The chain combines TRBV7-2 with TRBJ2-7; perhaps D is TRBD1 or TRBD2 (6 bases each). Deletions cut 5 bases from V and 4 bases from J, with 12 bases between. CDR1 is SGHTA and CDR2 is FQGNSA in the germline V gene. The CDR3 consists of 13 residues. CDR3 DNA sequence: TGTGCCAGCAGCCCAAGGGGGGTGTACGAGCAGTACTTC. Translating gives CASSPRGVYEQYF.

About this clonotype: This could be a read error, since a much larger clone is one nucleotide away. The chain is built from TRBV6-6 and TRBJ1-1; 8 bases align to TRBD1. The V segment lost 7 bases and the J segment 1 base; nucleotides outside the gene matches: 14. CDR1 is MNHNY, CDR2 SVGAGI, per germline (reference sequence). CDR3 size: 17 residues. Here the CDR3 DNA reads TGTGCCAGCATCTGGGCCCAGACAGGGGCCAAGAACACTGAAGCTTTCTTT. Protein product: CASIWAQTGAKNTEAFF.

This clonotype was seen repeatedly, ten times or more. CDR3 amino acids: CASSPPGDPLSDYGYTF. The CDR3 nucleotides read TGTGCCAGCAGCCCCCCAGGGGACCCCCTCTCTGACTATGGCTACACCTTC. This chain uses TRBV7-3 with TRBJ1-2; possible D gene TRBD1, 6 bases. V lost 5 bases, J lost 3 bases, and 22 bases lay in between. The germline V gene encodes CDR1 SGHTA and CDR2 FQGTGA. The CDR3 has 17 residues.

The CDR3 coding sequence is TGTGCCTGGAGGACAGGGGGCGGTGGAAACACCATATATTTT. Amino acids: CAWRTGGGGNTIYF. V and J are TRBV30 and TRBJ1-3; 10 nucleotides agree with TRBD1. V shed 3 bases, J shed 3 bases, and the junction held 2 bases outside the gene matches. Germline V gene data show CDR1 as GTSNPN and CDR2 as SVGIG (reference sequence). The CDR3 is 14 amino acids.

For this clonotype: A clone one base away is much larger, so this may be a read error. Written as DNA, the CDR3 is TGTGCCACCAGTGGGTCCGGCCTAGCGGGAGGATCAGCAGATACGCAGTATTTT. It encodes CATSGSGLAGGSADTQYF. V usage is TRBV10-3 and J usage is TRBJ2-3; 11 nucleotides align to TRBD2. CDR1 and CDR2 from the germline V gene are ENHRY and SYGVKD. The CDR3 loop spans 18 amino acids.

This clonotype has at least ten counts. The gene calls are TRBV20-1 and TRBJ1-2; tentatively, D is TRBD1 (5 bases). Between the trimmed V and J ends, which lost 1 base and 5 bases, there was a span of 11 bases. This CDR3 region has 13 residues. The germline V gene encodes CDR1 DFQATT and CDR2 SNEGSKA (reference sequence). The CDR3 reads CSARGGAAYGYTF. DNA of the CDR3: TGCAGTGCTAGAGGAGGGGCTGCATATGGCTACACCTTC.

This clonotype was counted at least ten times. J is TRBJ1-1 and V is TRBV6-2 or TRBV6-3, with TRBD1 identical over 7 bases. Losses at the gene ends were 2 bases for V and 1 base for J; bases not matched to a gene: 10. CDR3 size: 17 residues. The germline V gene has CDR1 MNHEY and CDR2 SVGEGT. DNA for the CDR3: TGTGCCAGCAGTTACCCTTTAGAGGGGGCCAGGAACACTGAAGCTTTCTTT. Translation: CASSYPLEGARNTEAFF.

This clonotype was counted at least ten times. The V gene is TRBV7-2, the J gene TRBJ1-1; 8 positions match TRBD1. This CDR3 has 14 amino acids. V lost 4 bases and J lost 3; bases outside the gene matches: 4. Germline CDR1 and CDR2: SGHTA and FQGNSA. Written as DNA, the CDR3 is TGTGCCAGCAGCTCACAGGGGGTACACACTGAAGCTTTCTTT. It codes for CASSSQGVHTEAFF. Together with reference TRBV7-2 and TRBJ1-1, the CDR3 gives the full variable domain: GAGVSQSPSNKVTEKGKDVELRCDPISGHTALYWYRQSLGQGLEFLIYFQGNSAPDKSGLPSDRFSAERTGGSVSTLTIQRTQQEDSAVYLCASSSQGVHTEAFFGQGTRLTVV.

CDR3 DNA: TGCGCCAGCAGCCATAAGACAGGGCTAGATCAGCCCCAGCATTTT. It is translated as CASSHKTGLDQPQHF. The V and J genes are TRBV4-1 and TRBJ1-5, with 7 bases aligning to TRBD1. This CDR3 has 15 residues. Germline V gene sequence: CDR1 MGHRA, CDR2 YSYEKL. Trimming at V came to 3 bases and at J to 5 bases, leaving 7 bases not matched to a gene.

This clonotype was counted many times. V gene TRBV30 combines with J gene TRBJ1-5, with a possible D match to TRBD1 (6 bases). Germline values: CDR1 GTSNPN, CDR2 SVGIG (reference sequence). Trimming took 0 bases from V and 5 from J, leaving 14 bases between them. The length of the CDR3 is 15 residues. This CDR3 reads CAWSVEGGRHQPQHF. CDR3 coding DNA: TGTGCCTGGAGTGTGGAGGGGGGGCGGCATCAGCCCCAGCATTTT.

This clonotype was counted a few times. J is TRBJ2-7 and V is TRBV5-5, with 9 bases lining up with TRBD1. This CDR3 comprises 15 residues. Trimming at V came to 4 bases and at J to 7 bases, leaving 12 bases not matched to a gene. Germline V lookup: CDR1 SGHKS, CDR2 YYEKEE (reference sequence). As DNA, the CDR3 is TGTGCCAGCAGCCGGGACCGGGACAGGGTGAGGGAGCAGTACTTC. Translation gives CASSRDRDRVREQYF.